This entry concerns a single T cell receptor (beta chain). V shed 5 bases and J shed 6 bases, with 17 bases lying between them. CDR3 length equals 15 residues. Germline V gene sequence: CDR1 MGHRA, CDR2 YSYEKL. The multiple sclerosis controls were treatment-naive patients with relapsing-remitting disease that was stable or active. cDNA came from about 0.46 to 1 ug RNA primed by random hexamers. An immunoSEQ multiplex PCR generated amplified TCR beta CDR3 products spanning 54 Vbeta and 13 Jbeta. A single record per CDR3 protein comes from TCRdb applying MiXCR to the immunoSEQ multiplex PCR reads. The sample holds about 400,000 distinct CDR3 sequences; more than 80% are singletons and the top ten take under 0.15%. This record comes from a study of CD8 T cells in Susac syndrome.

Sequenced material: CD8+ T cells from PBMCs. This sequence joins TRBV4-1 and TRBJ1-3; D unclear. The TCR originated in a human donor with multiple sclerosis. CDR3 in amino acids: CASSFRARFENTIYF. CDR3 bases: TGCGCCAGCAGCTTCAGAGCGCGTTTTGAAAACACCATATATTTT.